Described below is a single T cell receptor beta chain sequence and its context. Its target is not known. Clones were read by immunoSEQ multiplex PCR, and TCRdb kept only the in-frame ones, dropping some. The table has about 67,000 clones, more than 75% seen once; the top ten hold 0.55% to 0.85%. This entry belongs to a study of OX40 agonist ivuxolimab in advanced cancers. Study in general: Dose-escalation patients had hepatocellular carcinoma, melanoma, renal cell or head and neck cancer. Points from the study as a whole: Specificity for antigen went undetermined in the expanded peripheral T cells. Low clonal expansion, among the lowest seen, marked partial responders at 0.1-3.0 mg/kg.

The sequence was collected from an adult with an advanced solid tumor such as melanoma, head and neck, liver or kidney cancer. Specimen: CD4+ or CD8+ T cells sorted from blood, collected in a trial of the OX40 agonist ivuxolimab.

DNA for the CDR3: TGTGCCAGCGGCCTGGACACAGATACGCAGTATTTT. Its protein product is CASGLDTDTQYF. This chain joins TRBV7-2 and TRBJ2-3; D not resolved. Germline CDR1 reads SGHTA; CDR2 reads FQGNSA. CDR3 length: 12 residues. V lost 8 bases to trimming and J lost 2 bases, with 8 bases between them.